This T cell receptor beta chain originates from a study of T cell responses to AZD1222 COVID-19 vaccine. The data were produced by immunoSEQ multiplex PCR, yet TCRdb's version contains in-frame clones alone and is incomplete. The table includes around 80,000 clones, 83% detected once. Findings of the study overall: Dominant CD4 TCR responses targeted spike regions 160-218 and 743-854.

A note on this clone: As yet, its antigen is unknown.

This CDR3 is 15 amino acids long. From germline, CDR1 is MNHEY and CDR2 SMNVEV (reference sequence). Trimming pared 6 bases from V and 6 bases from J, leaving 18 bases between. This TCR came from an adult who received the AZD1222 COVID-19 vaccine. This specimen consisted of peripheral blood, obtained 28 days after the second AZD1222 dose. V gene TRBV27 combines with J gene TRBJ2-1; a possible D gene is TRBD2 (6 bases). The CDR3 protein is CASRPASVGGNEQFF. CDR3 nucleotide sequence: TGTGCCAGCAGACCTGCTAGCGTTGGTGGCAATGAGCAGTTCTTC.